These 27 T cell receptor beta chains were all obtained from the same sample, sequenced in a study of beta chain features in type 1 diabetes. Isolated RNA was reverse transcribed in full, so expressed TCRB transcripts were sequenced. Here immunoSEQ multiplex PCR was the method, and the copy in TCRdb shows in-frame clones only, minus some. The sample comprises roughly 240,000 clones, around 65% of which are singletons, and about 0.051% rests with the top ten. The material sequenced was naive CD4+ T cells from blood. The receptors were gathered from a man younger than 40 in good health.

About this clone: This specimen includes other DNA sequences encoding the same CDR3. The J gene is TRBJ2-7, the V gene TRBV25-1, with 9 bases fitting TRBD2. Losses at the gene ends were 3 bases for V and 4 bases for J; bases not matched to a gene: 7. In germline, CDR1 is MGHDK, CDR2 SYGVNS. The length of the CDR3 is 15 residues. The CDR3 region has the DNA TGTGCCAGCAGTGACCTGACTAGCGGTGGTTACGAGCAGTACTTC. Its protein product is CASSDLTSGGYEQYF.

The gene calls are TRBV30 and TRBJ2-1; 9 nucleotides line up with TRBD2. The germline gives CDR1 GTSNPN, CDR2 SVGIG (reference sequence). The length of the CDR3 is 14 residues. The trim removed 2 bases at V and 8 bases at J, leaving 7 bases unmatched. The CDR3 DNA follows: TGTGCCTGGAGTAAATTGGGACTAGCCTATGAGCAGTTCTTC. It is translated as CAWSKLGLAYEQFF.

About this clone itself: Other DNA sequences within the sample encode an identical CDR3. This chain links TRBV29-1 with TRBJ1-2; no firm D call. The CDR3 runs 11 residues. From germline, CDR1 is SQVTM and CDR2 ANQGSEA. V was clipped by 3 bases and J by 3 bases, with 5 bases between them. For the CDR3, the DNA is TGCAGCGTTGATGGAGACTATGGCTACACCTTC. Protein product: CSVDGDYGYTF.

The DNA of the CDR3 is TGTGCCTGGAGTGTAACCGAGGAAAAACTGTTTTTT. As protein: CAWSVTEEKLFF. V and J are TRBV30 and TRBJ1-4; D is uncertain. Trimming removed 0 bases at V and 8 bases at J, with 7 bases between. The CDR3 totals 12 residues. Per the germline V gene, CDR1 is GTSNPN and CDR2 is SVGIG (reference sequence).

This clone was counted only a few times. Other DNA sequences in this specimen translate into the identical CDR3. V is TRBV14 and J is TRBJ2-1; D is ambiguous. Trimming stripped 1 base from V and 4 bases from J, with 8 bases between. This CDR3 has 14 residues. Germline V gene data show CDR1 as SGHDN and CDR2 as FVKESK. CDR3 sequence reads: CASSQGSLYNEQFF. CDR3 in DNA: TGTGCCAGCAGCCAAGGGAGCCTGTACAATGAGCAGTTCTTC.

This clone has a handful of counts. CDR3 residues: CAWNLYNEQFF. The CDR3 bases are TGTGCCTGGAACCTCTACAATGAGCAGTTCTTC. V and J are TRBV30 and TRBJ2-1, with unresolved D. Germline values: CDR1 GTSNPN, CDR2 SVGIG (reference sequence). The CDR3 length is 11 residues. V was cut by 4 bases and J by 3 bases, with 4 bases left in between.

The chain is built from TRBV7-9 and TRBJ2-3, with D unclear. Per the germline V gene, CDR1 is SEHNR and CDR2 is FQNEAQ (reference sequence). The CDR3 loop spans 15 amino acids. V lost 1 base to trimming and J lost 0 bases, with 8 bases between them. The CDR3 protein is CASSLGGESTDTQYF. The CDR3 DNA follows: TGTGCCAGCAGCTTAGGTGGCGAAAGCACAGATACGCAGTATTTT.

V is TRBV5-4 and J is TRBJ2-5, with D uncertain. Trimming pared 0 bases from V and 10 bases from J, leaving 13 bases between. The CDR3 covers 13 residues. Germline V CDR1 and CDR2: SGHNT, YYREEE (reference sequence). The CDR3: CASSLDLTPNQYF. CDR3 nucleotides: TGTGCCAGCAGCTTGGACTTAACCCCAAACCAGTACTTC.

On this clone: At the DNA level, this CDR3 is encoded by other sequences in the same sample as well. This chain joins TRBV29-1 and TRBJ2-1; D unresolved. Trimming left V 4 bases short and J 4 bases short, with 5 bases between. The CDR3 is 11 residues long. CDR1 is SQVTM, CDR2 ANQGSEA, per germline. CDR3 sequence reads: CSVVTYNEQFF. The CDR3 coding sequence is TGCAGCGTTGTTACATACAATGAGCAGTTCTTC.

This clone was observed a handful of times. The V gene is TRBV15, the J gene TRBJ2-5; D not certain. The V end lost 1 base, the J end lost 5 bases, and 8 bases lay between the germline ends. This CDR3 is 13 amino acids long. Looked up from germline, CDR1 is LNHNV and CDR2 is YYDKDF (reference sequence). The CDR3 DNA reads as TGTGCCACCAGCAGAGTGGGCCGCGAGACCCAGTACTTC. It yields the protein CATSRVGRETQYF.

The V call is TRBV7-9, the J call TRBJ1-1; D gene ambiguous. Germline CDR1 is SEHNR and CDR2 is FQNEAQ (reference sequence). CDR3 length: 13 residues. With 2 bases removed from V and 3 bases from J, the gap between germline ends came to 7 bases. In nucleotides, the CDR3 is TGTGCCAGCAGCTTAAGGGTCTACACTGAAGCTTTCTTT. This encodes CASSLRVYTEAFF.

This chain joins TRBV9 and TRBJ2-3, with 13 bases aligning to TRBD2. Trimming cost V 4 bases and J 0 bases; bases outside gene matches: 8. Per germline, CDR1 SGDLS and CDR2 YYNGEE. The length of the CDR3 is 18 residues. The CDR3 is CASSLGTSGVSSTDTQYF. The CDR3 nucleotides read TGTGCCAGCAGCCTGGGGACTAGCGGGGTCTCTAGCACAGATACGCAGTATTTT.

The chain joins TRBV7-9 to TRBJ1-2, with D uncertain. V dropped 5 bases and J dropped 5 bases, with 12 bases sitting between them. Germline CDR1 reads SEHNR; CDR2 reads FQNEAQ (reference sequence). The CDR3 has 13 amino acids. CDR3 DNA sequence: TGTGCCAGCAGCCCCCCGAATGCGTATGGCTACACCTTC. It specifies CASSPPNAYGYTF.

As to this clone: This CDR3 is also generated by other DNA sequences in the sample. V and J are TRBV30 and TRBJ1-5; D possibly corresponds to TRBD1 (6 bases). Germline-derived CDR1 and CDR2 are GTSNPN and SVGIG (reference sequence). CDR3 length: 13 amino acids. V gave up 0 bases and J gave up 6 bases, with 9 bases separating them. CDR3 bases: TGTGCCTGGAGTGTACAGGGAGGTCAGCCCCAGCATTTT. Translated, it gives CAWSVQGGQPQHF.

The chain joins TRBV25-1 to TRBJ2-7, with D unclear. Germline-derived CDR1 and CDR2 are MGHDK and SYGVNS. The ends were cut back, 7 bases at V and 4 bases at J, with 17 bases in the middle. The CDR3 is made up of 14 amino acids. This CDR3 reads CASILPVEQYEQYF. The DNA of the CDR3 is TGTGCCAGCATCCTCCCGGTAGAACAATACGAGCAGTACTTC.

The chain carries TRBV28 and TRBJ2-4, with TRBD2 matching 7 bases. V was pared by 10 bases and J by 0 bases, with 6 bases of the junction left unmatched. The germline V gene encodes CDR1 MDHEN and CDR2 SYDVKM. The CDR3 length is 14 residues. CDR3 sequence: CATGGLIAKNIQYF. Here the CDR3 DNA reads TGTGCCACGGGGGGACTTATAGCCAAAAACATTCAGTACTTC. Together with reference TRBV28 and TRBJ2-4, the CDR3 gives the full variable domain: DVKVTQSSRYLVKRTGEKVFLECVQDMDHENMFWYRQDPGLGLRLIYFSYDVKMKEKGDIPEGYSVSREKKERFSLILESASTNQTSMYLCATGGLIAKNIQYFGAGTRLSVL.

The chain links TRBV5-1 to TRBJ2-3; 8 bases match TRBD2. The J segment lost 5 bases and the V segment lost 3 bases, leaving 5 bases of the junction unmatched. Looked up from germline, CDR1 is SGHRS and CDR2 is YFSETQ. The CDR3 is 14 residues long. The CDR3 protein is CASSYPGGQDTQYF. The DNA of the CDR3 is TGCGCCAGCAGCTACCCGGGGGGGCAAGATACGCAGTATTTT.

V usage is TRBV18 and J usage is TRBJ2-7; D is tentatively TRBD1 or TRBD2 (5 bases each). Trimming removed 2 bases from V and 6 bases from J, with 8 bases in between. This CDR3 contains 12 residues. CDR1 and CDR2 (germline): KGHSH, LQKENI. CDR3 sequence reads: CASSPGGAEQYF. Here the CDR3 DNA reads TGTGCCAGCTCACCAGGGGGTGCCGAGCAGTACTTC.

The chain recombines TRBV11-2 with TRBJ2-3; TRBD2 agrees at 7 bases. V trimming: 6 bases; J trimming: 0 bases; junction bases outside the gene matches: 9. The CDR3 is 16 residues long. Germline CDR1 SGHAT, CDR2 FQNNGV. CDR3 region: CASRSVRGNSTDTQYF. CDR3 in DNA: TGTGCCAGCAGGTCCGTGCGGGGGAATAGCACAGATACGCAGTATTTT. The full variable domain, in which reference TRBV11-2 and TRBJ2-3 provide the parts outside the CDR3, is EAGVAQSPRYKIIEKRQSVAFWCNPISGHATLYWYQQILGQGPKLLIQFQNNGVVDDSQLPKDRFSAERLKGVDSTLKIQPAKLEDSAVYLCASRSVRGNSTDTQYFGPGTRLTVL.

This chain uses TRBV2 with TRBJ2-2; D gene unclear. The V end was cut by 2 bases, the J end by 4 bases, with 8 bases between. The CDR3 is made up of 14 amino acids. Looked up from germline, CDR1 is SNHLY and CDR2 is FYNNEI. CDR3 bases: TGTGCCAGCAGTGAATTAGACCTCACCGGGGAGCTGTTTTTT. Amino acids: CASSELDLTGELFF.

This chain connects TRBV27 to TRBJ1-6, with D unclear. There are 14 residues in the CDR3. V was trimmed by 2 bases and J by 7 bases, leaving 9 bases between them. The V gene's germline CDR1 is MNHEY and CDR2 SMNVEV (reference sequence). This CDR3 is CASSLRLENSPLHF. CDR3 coding DNA: TGTGCCAGCAGTTTAAGGTTGGAGAATTCACCCCTCCACTTT.

The chain combines TRBV25-1 with TRBJ2-1, with 7 nucleotides matching TRBD1. Losses at the gene ends were 6 bases for V and 8 bases for J; bases not matched to a gene: 7. The germline CDR1 and CDR2 sequences are MGHDK and SYGVNS. The CDR3 consists of 13 residues. This CDR3 is CASSPGGVDEQFF. The CDR3 nucleotides are TGTGCCAGCAGCCCAGGGGGTGTCGATGAGCAGTTCTTC.

The V gene is TRBV11-2, the J gene TRBJ2-2; unclear D gene. CDR1 and CDR2 from the germline V gene are SGHAT and FQNNGV. Trimming cost V 8 bases and J 5 bases, with 12 bases left between them. There are 13 residues in the CDR3. The CDR3 loop reads CASLNTRTGELFF. CDR3 coding DNA: TGTGCCAGCCTGAATACAAGAACCGGGGAGCTGTTTTTT. The full variable domain, completed using reference TRBV11-2 and TRBJ2-2, is EAGVAQSPRYKIIEKRQSVAFWCNPISGHATLYWYQQILGQGPKLLIQFQNNGVVDDSQLPKDRFSAERLKGVDSTLKIQPAKLEDSAVYLCASLNTRTGELFFGEGSRLTVL.

Regarding this clone: At one end the junction does not follow the germline gene, possibly because of a read error. The gene calls are TRBV25-1 and TRBJ1-2, with D possibly TRBD1 on 5 matching bases. Germline-derived CDR1 and CDR2 are MGHDK and SYGVNS. The length of the CDR3 is 12 residues. The CDR3 DNA is TGTGCCAGCAGTGAAGGGGGAGGAACAGTTATCTTC. This codes for CASSEGGGTVIF.

This clone has just a few counts. The chain links TRBV19 to TRBJ1-5; possibly TRBD1 for D (6 bases). V gave up 11 bases and J gave up 7 bases, with 9 bases separating them. The CDR3 is made up of 10 amino acids. From germline, CDR1 is LNHDA and CDR2 SQIVND (reference sequence). The CDR3 DNA sequence: TGTGCCGGGGGGCGGCAGCCCCAGCATTTT. This gives the protein CAGGRQPQHF.

CDR3 residues: CSVAKGGNYGYTF. The CDR3 nucleotides are TGCAGCGTTGCGAAGGGGGGAAACTATGGCTACACCTTC. This chain uses TRBV29-1 with TRBJ1-2; D is perhaps TRBD1 (6 bases). CDR3 length equals 13 residues. The germline V and J ends were trimmed by 4 bases and 2 bases, with 11 bases remaining between them. Germline assignment: CDR1 SQVTM and CDR2 ANQGSEA.

V usage is TRBV6-5 and J usage is TRBJ2-3; 7 nucleotides match TRBD2. The germline CDR1 and CDR2 sequences are MNHEY and SVGAGI. The CDR3 runs 15 residues. V gave up 2 bases and J gave up 4 bases; unmatched junction bases: 6. The CDR3: CASSYGSGGSDTQYF. Here the CDR3 DNA reads TGTGCCAGCAGTTACGGATCGGGAGGCTCAGATACGCAGTATTTT.